The 19 T cell receptor beta chains below were found in one sample sequenced in a study of T cells in Graves' hyperthyroidism and ophthalmopathy. The CDR3 regions of TCR beta were amplified from RNA transcripts. Researchers ran a first-round RT-PCR on the TCR CDR3 using the HTBI primer set. TCRdb called the multiplex PCR reads again in MiXCR, with one record for every CDR3 protein. This sample has 390,000 or so distinct CDR3 sequences, with roughly 15% found just once. Specimen: blood. These receptor sequences come from a young man with Graves' ophthalmopathy.

The gene calls are TRBV19 and TRBJ2-2; 12 nucleotides line up with TRBD2. The CDR3 length is 19 residues. Germline CDR1 reads LNHDA; CDR2 reads SQIVND (reference sequence). Trimming cost V 7 bases and J 7 bases; bases outside gene matches: 19. The CDR3 region has the DNA TGTGCCAGTACCAACCTACCTCAGACTAGCGGGAGAGTTCACGGGGAGCTGTTTTTT. Translation: CASTNLPQTSGRVHGELFF.

This clonotype was picked up many times. The rearrangement links TRBV25-1 to TRBJ2-3; 7 nucleotides agree with TRBD2. J lost 1 base, V lost 0 bases, and 4 bases had no gene match. CDR3 length equals 16 residues. CDR1 is MGHDK and CDR2 is SYGVNS in the germline V gene. CDR3 bases: TGTGCCAGCAGTGAATATACGGGGGGACGCACAGATACGCAGTATTTT. Protein: CASSEYTGGRTDTQYF.

This clonotype was observed a handful of times. The chain links TRBV5-5 to TRBJ1-6, with 8 bases aligning to TRBD1. CDR3 length: 15 residues. CDR1 and CDR2 (germline): SGHKS, YYEKEE (reference sequence). The V segment lost 2 bases and the J segment 5 bases; nucleotides outside the gene matches: 3. The CDR3 DNA reads as TGTGCCAGCAGCTTTCAGGGGGCGAATAATTCACCCCTCCACTTT. Its translation is CASSFQGANNSPLHF.

This clonotype was counted ten times or more. The V gene is TRBV20-1, the J gene TRBJ2-1; no clear D gene. The CDR3 consists of 11 residues. Germline CDR1 is DFQATT and CDR2 is SNEGSKA (reference sequence). The V end lost 3 bases, the J end lost 6 bases, and 6 bases lay between the germline ends. CDR3 region: CSASPANEQFF. CDR3 DNA: TGCAGTGCTAGCCCCGCCAATGAGCAGTTCTTC.

This clonotype was recorded many times. The chain is built from TRBV20-1 and TRBJ2-1; D remains ambiguous. V shed 7 bases and J shed 8 bases, with 21 bases lying between them. The CDR3 is 14 residues long. Germline assignment: CDR1 DFQATT and CDR2 SNEGSKA (reference sequence). In DNA, the CDR3 is TGCAGTGTTTCTTTGGGGTTCCTCGACTATGAGCAGTTCTTC. It is translated as CSVSLGFLDYEQFF.

This clonotype was counted at least ten times. The rearrangement joins TRBV7-3 to TRBJ2-7; 8 nucleotides match TRBD2. CDR3 length: 13 residues. CDR1 is SGHTA and CDR2 is FQGTGA in the germline V gene. J was trimmed by 9 bases and V by 8 bases; bases with no gene match: 12. CDR3 bases: TGTGCCAGCGCCGCGGGGGACGGACTAGCGCAGTACTTC. Protein sequence: CASAAGDGLAQYF.

At least ten counts were recorded for this clonotype. This chain joins TRBV29-1 and TRBJ2-7; D is ambiguous. This CDR3 is built from 11 residues. The ends were cut back, 4 bases at V and 5 bases at J, with 9 bases in the middle. Germline-derived CDR1 and CDR2 are SQVTM and ANQGSEA. The CDR3 DNA reads TGCAGCGTTGGGCAGTTGGACGAGCAGTACTTC. Translating gives CSVGQLDEQYF.

The chain uses TRBV6-9 and TRBJ2-5; TRBD2 matches 13 bases. This CDR3 spans 15 amino acids. With V trimmed by 4 bases and J by 3 bases, 2 bases remained unmatched. Per the germline V gene, CDR1 is MNHGY and CDR2 is SVAAGI. For the CDR3, the DNA is TGTGCCAGCAGTTCCGGACTAGCGGGAGAAGAGACCCAGTACTTC. This encodes CASSSGLAGEETQYF.

This clonotype was recorded at least ten times. The chain recombines TRBV7-2 with TRBJ2-7; D gene ambiguous. The germline gives CDR1 SGHTA, CDR2 FQGNSA. Trimming stripped 7 bases from V and 5 bases from J, with 15 bases between. The length of the CDR3 is 13 residues. DNA of the CDR3: TGTGCCAGCACCCTCGACCCGCCGGACGAGCAGTACTTC. This sequence encodes CASTLDPPDEQYF. The full variable domain, rest sourced from reference TRBV7-2 and TRBJ2-7, is GAGVSQSPSNKVTEKGKDVELRCDPISGHTALYWYRQSLGQGLEFLIYFQGNSAPDKSGLPSDRFSAERTGGSVSTLTIQRTQQEDSAVYLCASTLDPPDEQYFGPGTRLTVT.

This clonotype was seen repeatedly, ten times or more. The chain is built from TRBV4-1 and TRBJ1-3; D is unclear. Germline V gives CDR1 MGHRA, CDR2 YSYEKL. The CDR3 contains 16 residues. V lost 1 base and J 2 bases, leaving 12 bases between the germline ends. The CDR3 sequence is CASSQVFGRPGNTIYF. Written as DNA, the CDR3 is TGCGCCAGCAGCCAAGTCTTCGGACGGCCTGGAAACACCATATATTTT.

This clonotype was detected ten times or more. DNA for the CDR3: TGTGCCTGGAGTCCGGGACAGGGGTACAATGAGCAGTTCTTC. It codes for CAWSPGQGYNEQFF. The chain recombines TRBV30 with TRBJ2-1; TRBD1 agrees at 10 bases. Looked up from germline, CDR1 is GTSNPN and CDR2 is SVGIG (reference sequence). Losses at the gene ends were 2 bases for V and 4 bases for J; bases not matched to a gene: 2. The CDR3 covers 14 residues.

At least ten counts were recorded for this clonotype. V gene TRBV29-1 combines with J gene TRBJ2-7; 7 positions match TRBD1. Germline-derived CDR1 and CDR2 are SQVTM and ANQGSEA. V lost 7 bases, J lost 4 bases, and 10 bases stayed unmatched. This CDR3 comprises 13 residues. CDR3: CSAWTGPEYEQYF. The DNA of the CDR3 is TGCAGCGCCTGGACAGGTCCTGAATACGAGCAGTACTTC.

Ten or more counts support this clonotype. The rearrangement uses TRBV6-1 and TRBJ2-1; the D gene is possibly TRBD2 (6 bases). The CDR3 sequence is 16 residues long. CDR1 is MNHNS and CDR2 is SASEGT in the germline V gene. Trimming took 6 bases from V and 4 from J, leaving 19 bases between them. In DNA, the CDR3 is TGTGCCAGCAGCCAAGGTACGGGGGAGAGGTACAATGAGCAGTTCTTC. Its translation is CASSQGTGERYNEQFF.

This clonotype occurred many times. The chain employs TRBV7-2 and TRBJ1-1; 7 bases agree with TRBD1. The V gene end was trimmed by 5 bases and the J gene end by 4 bases; junction bases not matched to a gene: 16. Germline-derived CDR1 and CDR2 are SGHTA and FQGNSA. CDR3 length: 17 residues. CDR3 region: CASSITGDGGRFTEAFF. The CDR3 region has the DNA TGTGCCAGCAGCATAACAGGGGACGGGGGGCGTTTCACTGAAGCTTTCTTT.

This clonotype was recorded at least ten times. The V and J genes are TRBV20-1 and TRBJ2-5; 9 bases align to TRBD2. CDR1 is DFQATT, CDR2 SNEGSKA, per germline (reference sequence). V trimming: 3 bases; J trimming: 5 bases; junction bases outside the gene matches: 19. The CDR3 contains 18 residues. DNA for the CDR3: TGCAGTGCTAGTCAGCCTAGTAGCGGGGGCCCCCCGGGGGAGACCCAGTACTTC. This codes for CSASQPSSGGPPGETQYF.

The rearrangement uses TRBV6-5 and TRBJ2-3; 10 bases fit TRBD2. There are 20 residues in the CDR3. V trimming: 0 bases; J trimming: 6 bases; junction bases outside the gene matches: 18. The V gene's germline CDR1 is MNHEY and CDR2 SVGAGI. The CDR3, as DNA: TGTGCCAGCAGTTACTCAGCGGTGGCTAGCGGGAGTACCTGGGGGGATACGCAGTATTTT. This sequence encodes CASSYSAVASGSTWGDTQYF.

This clonotype was recorded at least ten times. V gene TRBV11-2 combines with J gene TRBJ2-5; possibly TRBD2 for D (6 bases). This CDR3 is 15 amino acids long. Germline CDR1 reads SGHAT; CDR2 reads FQNNGV. The V end lost 3 bases, the J end lost 7 bases, and 18 bases lay between the germline ends. DNA for the CDR3: TGTGCCAGCAGCTTTGGGCGGCTTGCGGAGGGGACCCAGTACTTC. It yields the protein CASSFGRLAEGTQYF. Complete variable domain (other parts from reference TRBV11-2 and TRBJ2-5): EAGVAQSPRYKIIEKRQSVAFWCNPISGHATLYWYQQILGQGPKLLIQFQNNGVVDDSQLPKDRFSAERLKGVDSTLKIQPAKLEDSAVYLCASSFGRLAEGTQYFGPGTRLLVL.

This clonotype was observed many times. Since a much larger clone is just one base distant, this may be a read error. This rearrangement joins TRBV11-2 to TRBJ1-1; a possible D gene is TRBD1 (5 bases). Between the trimmed V and J ends, which lost 2 bases and 4 bases, there was a span of 14 bases. The CDR3 runs 15 residues. CDR1 is SGHAT and CDR2 is FQNNGV in the germline V gene. In DNA, the CDR3 is TGTGCCAGCAGCTTAATAAACCAGGGTGGCACTGAAGCTTTCTTT. Protein: CASSLINQGGTEAFF.

This clonotype has ten or more counts. The V and J genes are TRBV7-9 and TRBJ1-1; D perhaps matches TRBD1 (5 bases). This CDR3 comprises 14 residues. V lost 2 bases and J lost 1, with 8 bases in between. Germline CDR1 reads SEHNR; CDR2 reads FQNEAQ (reference sequence). The CDR3 nucleotides read TGTGCCAGCAGCTTACGACAGACGAACACTGAAGCTTTCTTT. Protein product: CASSLRQTNTEAFF.